This TCR beta chain was sequenced in a study of T cells after yellow fever vaccination. Study-wide results and caveats: Most primary-vaccination clones reappeared after the booster (about 95% CD4, about 88% CD8).

CDR1 and CDR2 (germline): MNHEY, SVGAGI. Trimming took off 0 bases at V and 5 bases at J, with 14 bases between the two ends. This CDR3 spans 16 amino acids. Ten or more counts support this clonotype. Its antigen is undetermined. TCRdb reprocessed the 5' RACE reads via MiXCR and lists one record per CDR3 protein. Of 300,000 to 400,000 distinct CDR3 sequences in the sample, about 12% are singletons; the top ten hold 2.5% to 4%. Specimen: CD4+ T cells sorted from PBMCs, collected 15 days after the yellow fever booster vaccination. The genes are TRBV6-5 and TRBJ2-1; D may match TRBD1 or TRBD2 (5 bases each). The clonotype originates from a man younger than 35 who received the YFV17D yellow fever vaccine. The CDR3 DNA reads TGTGCCAGCAGTTACTCGATACGGGGCCACCACAATGAGCAGTTCTTC. Translated: CASSYSIRGHHNEQFF.